These 9 T cell receptor beta chains were sequenced from one sample in a study of Ad26.COV2.S vaccination and SARS-CoV-2 variants. This table comes from immunoSEQ multiplex PCR, and its TCRdb copy is limited to in-frame clones, with some not included. The profile shows about 400,000 clones, 70% to 90% of them singletons. As to treatment: around 19 received Ad26.COV2.S at low or high dose, single or two shots; several received placebo; per-sample allocation not given. Specimen acquisition occurred on day 63 following the initial vaccine or placebo injection. The material was peripheral blood, obtained in a trial of Ad26.COV2.S vaccine versus placebo. These receptor sequences come from a person between 18 and 65 years old who received the Ad26.COV2.S COVID-19 vaccine or a placebo.

There are many counts of this clone. The CDR3 is CASSYQDGQGSPLHF. The CDR3 bases are TGTGCCAGCAGTTACCAAGACGGACAGGGTTCACCCCTCCACTTT. The chain joins TRBV6-2 or TRBV6-3 to TRBJ1-6; TRBD1 aligns across 8 bases. The germline V gene has CDR1 MNHEY and CDR2 SVGEGT. Trimming at V came to 2 bases and at J to 9 bases, leaving 6 bases not matched to a gene. This CDR3 is built from 15 residues.

V is TRBV7-2 and J is TRBJ2-7; D gene uncertain. Germline V gene lookup returns CDR1 SGHTA and CDR2 FQGNSA. The CDR3 runs to 14 residues. V lost 6 bases, J lost 3 bases, and 15 bases lay in between. The CDR3 DNA sequence: TGTGCCAGCAGTCCCCGAAATAGTGGCTACGAGCAGTACTTC. Protein product: CASSPRNSGYEQYF. Full variable domain (missing parts from reference TRBV7-2 and TRBJ2-7): GAGVSQSPSNKVTEKGKDVELRCDPISGHTALYWYRQSLGQGLEFLIYFQGNSAPDKSGLPSDRFSAERTGGSVSTLTIQRTQQEDSAVYLCASSPRNSGYEQYFGPGTRLTVT.

A word on this clone: Other DNA sequences in the sample encode the same CDR3. The chain combines TRBV6-5 with TRBJ1-6; tentative D call: TRBD1 (6 bases). Germline CDR1 reads MNHEY; CDR2 reads SVGAGI. The CDR3 totals 14 residues. V was cut by 2 bases and J by 10 bases, with 12 bases left in between. The CDR3 loop is CASSYKGGDSPLHF. The CDR3 bases are TGTGCCAGCAGTTACAAGGGGGGGGACTCACCCCTCCACTTT.

V usage is TRBV2 and J usage is TRBJ1-1, with TRBD1 matching 10 bases. The V and J ends lost 5 bases and 2 bases, in that order; junction bases with no gene match: 5. Germline-derived CDR1 and CDR2 are SNHLY and FYNNEI. The CDR3 sequence is 15 residues long. In DNA, the CDR3 is TGTGCCAGCAGTCGACCGACAGGGGGCAACACTGAAGCTTTCTTT. This encodes CASSRPTGGNTEAFF.

V gene TRBV7-9 combines with J gene TRBJ2-2, with D hard to call. This CDR3 is 14 amino acids long. Germline V lookup: CDR1 SEHNR, CDR2 FQNEAQ (reference sequence). The V end lost 6 bases, the J end lost 1 base, and 9 bases lay between the germline ends. The CDR3 here is CASRDNLNTGELFF. CDR3 in DNA: TGTGCCAGCAGGGATAACTTGAACACCGGGGAGCTGTTTTTT. Full variable domain (missing parts from reference TRBV7-9 and TRBJ2-2): DTGVSQNPRHKITKRGQNVTFRCDPISEHNRLYWYRQTLGQGPEFLTYFQNEAQLEKSRLLSDRFSAERPKGSFSTLEIQRTEQGDSAMYLCASRDNLNTGELFFGEGSRLTVL.

This chain links TRBV2 with TRBJ1-5, with 7 bases fitting TRBD1. Germline V gene lookup returns CDR1 SNHLY and CDR2 FYNNEI. V trimming: 8 bases; J trimming: 15 bases; junction bases outside the gene matches: 13. CDR3 size: 12 residues. The CDR3 DNA reads as TGTGCCAGCCGCAAACCGGGACAGTTACCGCATTTT. It codes for CASRKPGQLPHF. The whole variable domain, filled in from reference TRBV2 and TRBJ1-5, reads EPEVTQTPSHQVTQMGQEVILRCVPISNHLYFYWYRQILGQKVEFLVSFYNNEISEKSEIFDDQFSVERPDGSNFTLKIRSTKLEDSAMYFCASRKPGQLPHFGDGTRLSIL.

Notes on this clone: Other nucleotide sequences from this sample produce the same CDR3. V is TRBV29-1 and J is TRBJ2-7; D remains unclear. This CDR3 has 12 residues. V was pared by 4 bases and J by 1 base, with 8 bases between. Per germline, CDR1 SQVTM and CDR2 ANQGSEA. The CDR3 loop is CSVGTNSYEQYF. In DNA form, the CDR3 reads TGCAGCGTTGGCACAAATTCCTACGAGCAGTACTTC.

V and J are TRBV30 and TRBJ1-3; possibly TRBD1 for D (6 bases). This CDR3 is 17 amino acids long. Germline-derived CDR1 and CDR2 are GTSNPN and SVGIG (reference sequence). The V end lost 3 bases, the J end lost 0 bases, and 18 bases lay between the germline ends. The CDR3 DNA reads TGTGCCTGGAGCCCTGGGGGGCTGGTAAGCTCTGGAAACACCATATATTTT. It yields the protein CAWSPGGLVSSGNTIYF.

This sequence joins TRBV3-1 (or the pseudogene TRBV3-2) and TRBJ1-5; D gene unclear. Trimming shortened V by 0 bases and J by 0 bases, and 9 bases separated the two germline ends. This CDR3 comprises 16 residues. Germline V gene data show CDR1 as LGHDT and CDR2 as YNNKEL (reference sequence). The CDR3 protein is CASSQDLGSSNQPQHF. The CDR3, as DNA: TGTGCCAGCAGCCAAGATTTGGGCAGTAGCAATCAGCCCCAGCATTTT.